These 13 T cell receptor beta chains came from one sample sequenced in a study of blood T cell repertoires in COVID-19. This table comes from immunoSEQ multiplex PCR, and its TCRdb copy is limited to in-frame clones, with some not included. The table records 85,000 to 130,000 clones, about 86% of them present only once. Sequencing input: PBMCs or T cells enriched from blood (not recorded which). These TCRs come from a woman in her fifties or sixties who had recovered from COVID-19.

V usage is TRBV3-1 (or the pseudogene TRBV3-2) and J usage is TRBJ2-5; TRBD2 is a possible D gene (6 bases). V dropped 0 bases and J dropped 5 bases, with 16 bases sitting between them. Per germline, CDR1 LGHDT and CDR2 YNNKEL (reference sequence). CDR3 length: 16 residues. This chain's CDR3 is CASSQDMSGGRETQYF. The CDR3 DNA sequence: TGTGCCAGCAGCCAAGATATGAGCGGAGGGCGGGAGACCCAGTACTTC.

The chain links TRBV10-1 to TRBJ2-3; 8 bases map to TRBD1. V lost 6 bases and J lost 5; bases outside the gene matches: 10. CDR1 and CDR2 from the germline V gene are WNHNN and SYGVQD (reference sequence). This CDR3 spans 15 amino acids. This chain's CDR3 is CASSFGQGLGDTQYF. The DNA of the CDR3 is TGCGCCAGCAGCTTTGGACAGGGTCTGGGAGATACGCAGTATTTT.

V and J are TRBV24-1 and TRBJ1-1, with 7 bases fitting TRBD1. This CDR3 spans 13 amino acids. The germline gives CDR1 KGHDR, CDR2 SFDVKD. V gave up 7 bases and J gave up 8 bases; unmatched junction bases: 9. This CDR3 reads CATRGDSEGEAFF. The CDR3, as DNA: TGTGCCACCAGGGGGGACAGCGAAGGGGAAGCTTTCTTT.

The chain combines TRBV7-8 with TRBJ2-2; 7 bases agree with TRBD1. The CDR3 spans 15 residues. Germline V gene sequence: CDR1 SGHVS, CDR2 FQNEAQ. The V gene end was trimmed by 4 bases and the J gene end by 6 bases; junction bases not matched to a gene: 8. The CDR3 region is CASSSDRVVSGELFF. CDR3 nucleotide sequence: TGTGCCAGCAGCTCCGACAGGGTGGTTTCCGGGGAGCTGTTTTTT.

This chain links TRBV10-3 with TRBJ1-6, with TRBD1 as a possible D gene (6 bases). This CDR3 contains 13 residues. Between the trimmed V and J ends, which lost 10 bases and 9 bases, there was a span of 16 bases. In germline, CDR1 is ENHRY, CDR2 SYGVKD. CDR3 nucleotides: TGTGCCAGCCAACAGGGAATCGGTTCACCCCTCCACTTT. Translated: CASQQGIGSPLHF.

The chain combines TRBV30 with TRBJ1-2; TRBD1 aligns across 9 bases. The CDR3 covers 14 residues. The V gene's germline CDR1 is GTSNPN and CDR2 SVGIG (reference sequence). J gave up 4 bases and V 2 bases, and 5 bases lay outside the gene matches. CDR3 nucleotide sequence: TGTGCCTGGAGTTTACAGGGGGCAGGCTATGGCTACACCTTC. As protein: CAWSLQGAGYGYTF. The full variable domain, its missing parts supplied by reference TRBV30 and TRBJ1-2, is SQTIHQWPATLVQPVGSPLSLECTVEGTSNPNLYWYRQAAGRGLQLLFYSVGIGQISSEVPQNLSASRPQDRQFILSSKKLLLSDSGFYLCAWSLQGAGYGYTFGSGTRLTVV.

The CDR3 loop reads CASSLSGRTTGANVLTF. CDR3 DNA sequence: TGTGCCAGCAGCTTAAGCGGGAGAACTACTGGGGCCAACGTCCTGACTTTC. V gene TRBV7-3 combines with J gene TRBJ2-6; 7 bases agree with TRBD2. Trimming removed 1 base from V and 2 bases from J; junction bases left unmatched: 5. The CDR3 has 17 residues. Germline V gene sequence: CDR1 SGHTA, CDR2 FQGTGA.

There are a few counts of this clone. This chain joins TRBV29-1 and TRBJ1-1; 11 bases align to TRBD1. The germline CDR1 and CDR2 sequences are SQVTM and ANQGSEA. With V trimmed by 7 bases and J by 3 bases, 7 bases remained unmatched. The CDR3 runs to 14 residues. CDR3 residues: CSGGDRGLDTEAFF. The DNA for the CDR3 is TGCAGCGGAGGGGACAGGGGGTTGGACACTGAAGCTTTCTTT.

The chain is built from TRBV28 and TRBJ1-4; no firm D call. Germline CDR1 reads MDHEN; CDR2 reads SYDVKM. Trimming took off 5 bases at V and 0 bases at J, with 13 bases between the two ends. The CDR3 totals 16 residues. The CDR3 sequence: CASSPRTVATNEKLFF. CDR3 nucleotides: TGTGCCAGCAGTCCCCGCACGGTTGCAACTAATGAAAAACTGTTTTTT.

The chain links TRBV4-1 to TRBJ1-2, with no clear D. The ends were cut back, 1 base at V and 8 bases at J, with 14 bases in the middle. The CDR3 is 14 amino acids. Germline CDR1 and CDR2: MGHRA and YSYEKL. The CDR3 loop is CASSQVISLSGYTF. CDR3 in DNA: TGCGCCAGCAGCCAAGTAATTAGCCTCAGCGGCTACACCTTC.

The rearrangement links TRBV29-1 to TRBJ1-4, with 10 bases aligning to TRBD1. The CDR3 has 13 residues. Germline loops: CDR1 SQVTM, CDR2 ANQGSEA. Trimming cost V 5 bases and J 9 bases; bases outside gene matches: 6. The CDR3 here is CSVPGTGEKKLFF. As DNA, the CDR3 is TGCAGCGTTCCCGGGACAGGGGAGAAAAAACTGTTTTTT.

The chain uses TRBV10-2 and TRBJ2-1; perhaps TRBD2 as D (5 bases). Trimming removed 7 bases from V and 7 bases from J, with 8 bases in between. Germline V lookup: CDR1 WSHSY, CDR2 SAAADI. The CDR3 covers 11 residues. This CDR3 is CASKEENEQFF. CDR3 bases: TGCGCCAGCAAGGAGGAAAATGAGCAGTTCTTC.

This sequence joins TRBV28 and TRBJ1-1; TRBD1 might be the D (6 bases). The germline V gene has CDR1 MDHEN and CDR2 SYDVKM. Trimming cost V 5 bases and J 8 bases, with 21 bases left between them. The CDR3 is 15 amino acids. CDR3 in amino acids: CASSPPGDTLSEAFF. In nucleotides, the CDR3 is TGTGCCAGCAGTCCGCCTGGGGACACCCTGTCCGAAGCTTTCTTT.